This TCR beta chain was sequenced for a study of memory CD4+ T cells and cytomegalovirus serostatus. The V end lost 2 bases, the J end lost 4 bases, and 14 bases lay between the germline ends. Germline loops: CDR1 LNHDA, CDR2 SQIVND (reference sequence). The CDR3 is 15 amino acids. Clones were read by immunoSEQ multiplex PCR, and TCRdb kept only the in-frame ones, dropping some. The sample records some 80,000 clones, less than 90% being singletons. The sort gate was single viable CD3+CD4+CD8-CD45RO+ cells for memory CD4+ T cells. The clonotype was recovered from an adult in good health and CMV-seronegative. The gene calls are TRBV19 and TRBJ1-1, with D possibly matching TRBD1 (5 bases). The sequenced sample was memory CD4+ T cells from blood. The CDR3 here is CASSIRSREGTEAFF. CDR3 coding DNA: TGTGCCAGTAGTATAAGGTCCAGGGAGGGCACTGAAGCTTTCTTT.